The 17 T cell receptor beta chains below come from one sample, sequenced in a study of identical twins. TCRdb used MiXCR to reprocess the 5' RACE reads, holding one entry per CDR3 protein. The table has more than 650,000 distinct CDR3 sequences, roughly 6% seen once. Sequenced sample: naive T cells sorted from blood. Receptors were obtained from a man younger than 30 in good health.

This clonotype has only a few counts. The chain recombines TRBV7-8 with TRBJ2-1, with D possibly TRBD2 on 5 matching bases. Trimming left V 5 bases short and J 0 bases short, with 17 bases between. The CDR3 totals 17 residues. Germline CDR1 is SGHVS and CDR2 is FQNEAQ. The CDR3 here is CASSLPGGLGSYNEQFF. In DNA, the CDR3 is TGTGCCAGCAGCCTGCCCGGTGGACTTGGCTCCTACAATGAGCAGTTCTTC.

Only a few counts were recorded for this clonotype. The rearrangement uses TRBV15 and TRBJ1-5; 9 bases agree with TRBD1. V lost 0 bases, J lost 0 bases, and 6 bases stayed unmatched. CDR3 size: 18 residues. The germline V gene has CDR1 LNHNV and CDR2 YYDKDF (reference sequence). DNA for the CDR3: TGTGCCACCAGCAGAGATCGGGACAGGGTTTATAGCAATCAGCCCCAGCATTTT. Protein sequence: CATSRDRDRVYSNQPQHF.

The table lists this clonotype with many counts. This chain connects TRBV7-9 to TRBJ2-3; maybe TRBD1 (6 bases). The germline gives CDR1 SEHNR, CDR2 FQNEAQ (reference sequence). This CDR3 comprises 15 residues. V gave up 5 bases and J gave up 1 base, with 13 bases separating them. CDR3 nucleotide sequence: TGTGCCAGCAGCCAACGACAGGCCCGCACAGATACGCAGTATTTT. Encoded protein: CASSQRQARTDTQYF.

This clonotype was seen at least ten times. The chain couples TRBV20-1 to TRBJ2-7; D possibly corresponds to TRBD1 (6 bases). In germline, CDR1 is DFQATT, CDR2 SNEGSKA (reference sequence). The CDR3 contains 13 residues. Trimming stripped 3 bases from V and 9 bases from J, with 18 bases between. In DNA, the CDR3 is TGCAGTGCTAGTAACAGGCTGGTACAGGGGCAGTACTTC. It translates to CSASNRLVQGQYF.

The sample holds a few counts of this clonotype. This rearrangement joins TRBV2 to TRBJ2-3; 7 nucleotides agree with TRBD2. Germline loops: CDR1 SNHLY, CDR2 FYNNEI. The junction had 8 bases not matched to a gene; V was cut back by 8 bases and J by 3 bases. The CDR3 contains 14 residues. For the CDR3, the DNA is TGTGCCAGCGGGGAGCGGGAATGGACAGATACGCAGTATTTT. It translates to CASGEREWTDTQYF.

The table lists this clonotype with many counts. The genes are TRBV6-1 and TRBJ2-7; a possible D gene is TRBD1 (6 bases). The CDR3 covers 14 residues. V lost 6 bases and J 7 bases, leaving 19 bases between the germline ends. The germline V gene encodes CDR1 MNHNS and CDR2 SASEGT. In DNA form, the CDR3 reads TGTGCCAGCAGACAAACCGCCCAGGGGCGTGAGCAGTACTTC. Protein sequence: CASRQTAQGREQYF.

This chain connects TRBV6-1 to TRBJ2-7; D is possibly TRBD1 or TRBD2 (5 bases each). The V gene's germline CDR1 is MNHNS and CDR2 SASEGT. The V end lost 1 base, the J end lost 2 bases, and 9 bases lay between the germline ends. The CDR3 extends over 14 amino acids. The CDR3 DNA is TGTGCCAGCAGTGAAGTCGGGGCAACCTACGAGCAGTACGTC. Protein sequence: CASSEVGATYEQYV.

This clonotype has ten or more counts. The gene calls are TRBV12-3 or TRBV12-4 and TRBJ2-7; D may be TRBD2 (6 bases). V was clipped by 7 bases and J by 4 bases, with 20 bases between them. The length of the CDR3 is 15 residues. This CDR3 reads CASTTRGAGRYEQYV. The CDR3 DNA sequence: TGTGCCAGCACCACCCGGGGAGCGGGCCGATACGAGCAGTACGTC.

The V gene is TRBV27, the J gene TRBJ2-7, with D perhaps TRBD2 (6 bases). The length of the CDR3 is 16 residues. Trimming cost V 2 bases and J 4 bases, with 18 bases left between them. Germline V gene lookup returns CDR1 MNHEY and CDR2 SMNVEV (reference sequence). CDR3 sequence: CASSLGVGRFYYEQYF. The CDR3, as DNA: TGTGCCAGCAGTTTAGGAGTGGGGAGGTTCTATTACGAGCAGTACTTC.

This clonotype was seen ten or more times. The genes are TRBV2 and TRBJ2-1; 9 nucleotides align to TRBD2. The V segment lost 6 bases and the J segment 1 base; nucleotides outside the gene matches: 7. The length of the CDR3 is 16 residues. Looked up from germline, CDR1 is SNHLY and CDR2 is FYNNEI. DNA for the CDR3: TGTGCCAGCAGAAAGACTAGCGGAGAATCCTACAATGAGCAGTTCTTC. Encoded protein: CASRKTSGESYNEQFF.

The table lists this clonotype with a few counts. The chain joins TRBV7-8 to TRBJ2-1; 7 bases match TRBD1. Trimming at V came to 0 bases and at J to 10 bases, leaving 9 bases not matched to a gene. This CDR3 region has 15 residues. Germline V gene data show CDR1 as SGHVS and CDR2 as FQNEAQ. The CDR3 reads CASSLAQGVPIEQFF. For the CDR3, the DNA is TGTGCCAGCAGCTTAGCCCAGGGGGTCCCCATAGAGCAGTTCTTC.

This sequence joins TRBV11-2 and TRBJ2-5, with D possibly being TRBD1 or TRBD2 (5 bases each). The CDR3 spans 16 residues. Trimming removed 0 bases from V and 4 bases from J, with 15 bases in between. Germline assignment: CDR1 SGHAT and CDR2 FQNNGV. The CDR3 DNA sequence: TGTGCCAGCAGCTTAGATGCTGCTACGAGGGGAGAGACCCAGTACTTC. Protein product: CASSLDAATRGETQYF.

This clonotype was recorded at least ten times. This chain connects TRBV7-3 to TRBJ1-2; TRBD1 might be the D (6 bases). V was pared by 0 bases and J by 8 bases, with 16 bases between. Germline loops: CDR1 SGHTA, CDR2 FQGTGA. There are 15 residues in the CDR3. The CDR3 bases are TGTGCCAGCAGCTTAACCCCCAGACAGGTCTCCGGCTACACCTTC. It encodes CASSLTPRQVSGYTF.

This clonotype was observed at least ten times. The chain joins TRBV12-3 or TRBV12-4 to TRBJ2-7; the D is unclear. This CDR3 region has 11 residues. Trimming removed 5 bases at V and 3 bases at J, with 5 bases between. The CDR3 DNA is TGTGCCAGCAGTCCAGGCTACGAGCAGTACTTC. This codes for CASSPGYEQYF.

This CDR3 reads CASSLARGDNAEAFF. The CDR3 DNA follows: TGTGCCAGCAGCTTAGCTCGGGGAGATAACGCTGAAGCTTTCTTT. The chain recombines TRBV7-9 with TRBJ1-1; D is unresolved. V lost 0 bases, J lost 6 bases, and 14 bases lay in between. Germline V gene data show CDR1 as SEHNR and CDR2 as FQNEAQ (reference sequence). The CDR3 length is 15 residues.

This clonotype was picked up many times. The CDR3 sequence is CATSDIRGKNTEAFF. In DNA form, the CDR3 reads TGTGCCACCAGTGATATTCGGGGGAAGAACACTGAAGCTTTCTTT. This chain links TRBV24-1 with TRBJ1-1, with D perhaps matching TRBD1 (5 bases). The CDR3 totals 15 residues. The V end was cut by 3 bases, the J end by 1 base, with 11 bases between. The V gene's germline CDR1 is KGHDR and CDR2 SFDVKD.

The rearrangement links TRBV20-1 to TRBJ2-7; 10 bases match TRBD2. The CDR3 contains 12 residues. Germline V lookup: CDR1 DFQATT, CDR2 SNEGSKA (reference sequence). CDR3 nucleotides: TGCAGCCCCGGGACTAGCGTCTACGAGCAGTACTTC. This gives the protein CSPGTSVYEQYF.